Listed below are T cell receptor beta chains from one sample, sequenced in a study of cytomegalovirus exposure and HLA in healthy donors. Sequencing used immunoSEQ multiplex PCR; TCRdb keeps in-frame clones, though not all of them. Here the sample spans about 73,000 clones, 85% to 95% being singletons. The source material was PBMCs. These receptors were collected from a man aged 18 to 35 in good health and CMV-seronegative. The CDR3 runs from the conserved cysteine through the conserved F or W. D genes are given only for firm matches. Not every row has a clone size; where given, it reads once, few, many or a size class.

V gene	clone size	J gene	D gene	CDR3 protein	CDR3 DNA
TRBV9	.	TRBJ2-3	TRBD2	CASSQSGGSSRDTQYF	TGTGCCAGCAGCCAAAGCGGGGGGTCATCCAGGGATACGCAGTATTTT
TRBV9	.	TRBJ1-3	.	CASSARDGSSGNTIYF	TGTGCCAGCAGCGCGAGGGACGGGAGCTCTGGAAACACCATATATTTT
TRBV6-6	.	TRBJ1-5	TRBD1	CASRLTGMEQPQHF	TGTGCCAGCAGATTGACAGGGATGGAGCAGCCCCAGCATTTT
TRBV18	.	TRBJ1-1	.	CASSPELNTEAFF	TGTGCCAGCTCCCCAGAGTTGAACACTGAAGCTTTCTTT
TRBV2	.	TRBJ2-3	.	CASSVVSGEDSLSDTQYF	TGTGCCAGCAGTGTAGTAAGTGGTGAGGACTCCTTGTCCGATACGCAGTATTTT
TRBV5-6	.	TRBJ1-2	TRBD1	CASSSEIRSGGAIGFGYTF	TGTGCCAGCAGCTCCGAGATACGGTCAGGGGGCGCAATAGGTTTTGGCTACACCTTC
TRBV19	.	TRBJ2-7	TRBD1	CASSIDTGQGPYEQYF	TGTGCCAGTAGTATAGATACGGGACAGGGACCCTACGAGCAGTACTTC
TRBV29-1	few	TRBJ2-3	.	CSVTSTRSDTQYF	TGCAGCGTTACGTCCACACGTTCAGATACGCAGTATTTT
TRBV5-4	.	TRBJ2-3	.	CASSLGPTPGDTQYF	TGTGCCAGCAGCTTGGGGCCGACCCCGGGAGATACGCAGTATTTT
TRBV19	.	TRBJ2-7	.	CASSVLGDIYYEQYF	TGTGCCAGTAGTGTCTTAGGGGACATCTACTACGAGCAGTACTTC
TRBV2	.	TRBJ2-1	.	CASSEWRYNEQFF	TGTGCCAGCAGTGAATGGCGGTACAATGAGCAGTTCTTC
TRBV30	.	TRBJ2-1	TRBD1	CAVQGTGTYNEQFF	TGTGCCGTCCAGGGGACAGGGACCTACAATGAGCAGTTCTTC
TRBV19	.	TRBJ2-7	TRBD2	CASTSGTTYEQYF	TGTGCCAGTACCTCGGGGACTACCTACGAGCAGTACTTC
TRBV30	.	TRBJ1-1	.	CAWSVPLLLGAFF	TGTGCCTGGAGTGTACCGTTGTTACTCGGAGCTTTCTTT
TRBV7-9	.	TRBJ2-4	.	CASSHRDLAKNIQYF	TGTGCCAGCAGCCACCGGGACTTAGCCAAAAACATTCAGTACTTC
TRBV5-4	.	TRBJ1-1	.	CASSRGGVMNTEAFF	TGTGCCAGCAGCCGGGGGGGGGTAATGAACACTGAAGCTTTCTTT
TRBV18	.	TRBJ2-7	TRBD1	CASSPGDSGYEQYF	TGTGCCAGCTCACCGGGGGACAGTGGATACGAGCAGTACTTC
TRBV6-1	.	TRBJ1-5	.	CASRQQGTSNQPQHF	TGTGCCAGCAGGCAACAGGGAACTAGCAATCAGCCCCAGCATTTT
TRBV6-4	once	TRBJ1-2	.	CASSEEPGATYGYTF	TGTGCCAGCAGTGAAGAACCAGGGGCTACCTATGGCTACACCTTC
TRBV7-2	.	TRBJ1-2	TRBD1	CASSFDRGGGYTF	TGTGCCAGCAGCTTCGACAGGGGGGGAGGCTACACCTTC
TRBV6-1	.	TRBJ1-1	.	CASSDSPSGDTEAFF	TGTGCCAGCAGTGATAGCCCCAGCGGGGACACTGAAGCTTTCTTT
TRBV6-6	.	TRBJ1-6	.	CASSQGNSPLHF	TGTGCCAGCAGCCAGGGGAATTCACCCCTCCACTTT
TRBV6-1	.	TRBJ1-5	.	CASSSSTGSNQPQHF	TGTGCCAGCTCCAGTAGTACAGGGAGCAATCAGCCCCAGCATTTT
TRBV14	.	TRBJ2-7	TRBD2	CASSVVSGGIYEQYF	TGTGCCAGCAGCGTGGTGAGCGGGGGGATATACGAGCAGTACTTC
TRBV30	.	TRBJ1-1	.	CAWREVPTEAFF	TGTGCCTGGAGGGAGGTCCCCACTGAAGCTTTCTTT
TRBV18	.	TRBJ1-4	TRBD1	CASSRQGRSNNEKLFF	TGTGCCAGCTCACGACAGGGGCGCAGTAATAATGAAAAACTGTTTTTT
TRBV10-3	.	TRBJ1-5	.	CAISGQLNQPQHF	TGTGCCATCAGTGGACAGCTCAATCAGCCCCAGCATTTT
TRBV25-1	.	TRBJ1-1	.	CASSYLKDGINTEAFF	TGTGCCAGCAGTTATCTCAAGGACGGGATAAACACTGAAGCTTTCTTT
TRBV5-6	.	TRBJ1-2	TRBD1	CASSQLGQGYGYTF	TGTGCCAGCAGCCAACTGGGACAGGGTTATGGCTACACCTTC
TRBV30	.	TRBJ1-2	.	CAWVGGFGYGYTF	TGTGCCTGGGTGGGGGGGTTTGGCTATGGCTACACCTTC
TRBV4-3	.	TRBJ1-1	.	CASSHVPGSQFMNTEAFF	TGCGCCAGCAGCCACGTGCCGGGGAGCCAATTTATGAACACTGAAGCTTTCTTT
TRBV4-1	.	TRBJ1-2	TRBD1	CASSQPRTGPDYGYTF	TGCGCCAGCAGCCAACCCCGGACAGGGCCTGACTATGGCTACACCTTC
TRBV27	.	TRBJ1-1	.	CASSPLGQPEAFF	TGTGCCAGCAGTCCCCTCGGACAGCCTGAAGCTTTCTTT
TRBV5-1	.	TRBJ1-3	.	CASSLGTGSSGNTIYF	TGCGCCAGCAGCTTGGGAACAGGGTCCTCTGGAAACACCATATATTTT
TRBV4-1	once	TRBJ1-2	TRBD1	CASTGDPGQGIYGYTF	TGCGCCAGCACCGGGGACCCGGGACAGGGGATCTATGGCTACACCTTC
TRBV5-1	.	TRBJ2-1	TRBD2	CASSLRRGAVYEQFF	TGCGCCAGCAGCTTGAGGCGGGGGGCGGTATATGAGCAGTTCTTC
TRBV27	.	TRBJ1-5	TRBD1	CASSIKPPGTASNQPQHF	TGTGCCAGCAGTATAAAACCTCCAGGGACAGCTAGCAATCAGCCCCAGCATTTT
TRBV11-2	.	TRBJ2-1	.	CASGSGFSSYNEQFF	TGTGCCAGCGGCAGCGGGTTCTCTTCCTACAATGAGCAGTTCTTC
TRBV5-4	.	TRBJ1-2	TRBD1	CASSVDRANYGYTF	TGTGCCAGCAGCGTGGACAGGGCTAACTATGGCTACACCTTC
TRBV7-2	.	TRBJ2-1	.	CASSPRVNEQFF	TGTGCCAGCAGTCCCAGGGTAAATGAGCAGTTCTTC
TRBV19	.	TRBJ2-1	TRBD1	CASSRGTAGYNEQFF	TGTGCCAGTAGTAGAGGGACAGCAGGGTACAATGAGCAGTTCTTC
TRBV23-1	.	TRBJ1-5	.	CASSVGRVIKGICNQPQHF	TGCGCCAGCTCCGTGGGAAGGGTCATTAAGGGGATATGCAATCAGCCCCAGCATTTT
TRBV7-9	.	TRBJ1-4	.	CASSQEGVSGKKLFF	TGTGCCAGCAGCCAGGAGGGCGTCAGCGGTAAAAAACTGTTTTTT
TRBV9	.	TRBJ1-1	.	CASSVGPNTEAFF	TGTGCCAGCAGCGTAGGGCCTAACACTGAAGCTTTCTTT
TRBV27	.	TRBJ2-4	TRBD2	CASRTSGGLNIQYF	TGTGCCAGCAGGACTAGCGGGGGGCTAAACATTCAGTACTTC
TRBV13	.	TRBJ2-7	.	CASSLRDMIYEQYF	TGTGCCAGCAGCTTAAGAGACATGATCTACGAGCAGTACTTC
TRBV10-1	.	TRBJ2-7	.	CAKQGPAAGEQYF	TGCGCCAAACAGGGCCCCGCGGCTGGGGAGCAGTACTTC
TRBV6-6	.	TRBJ1-2	.	CASSYSRVGVDYGYTF	TGTGCCAGCAGTTACTCGCGCGTCGGGGTGGACTATGGCTACACCTTC
TRBV11-3	.	TRBJ2-7	TRBD1	CASSFDRGGEQYF	TGTGCCAGCAGCTTTGACAGGGGGGGCGAGCAGTACTTC
TRBV10-1	.	TRBJ2-1	TRBD1	CASSRDSSYNEQFF	TGCGCCAGCAGCCGGGACAGCTCCTACAATGAGCAGTTCTTC
TRBV11-2	.	TRBJ2-7	.	CASSLIAYEQYF	TGTGCCAGCAGCTTAATAGCCTACGAGCAGTACTTC
TRBV27	.	TRBJ1-5	.	CASSPWGDSNQPQHF	TGTGCCAGCAGCCCCTGGGGGGATAGCAATCAGCCCCAGCATTTT
TRBV19	.	TRBJ1-2	.	CATSSDRSNYGYTF	TGTGCCACCTCGTCTGACAGATCTAACTATGGCTACACCTTC
TRBV4-1	.	TRBJ2-1	.	CASSQDEGGFGQFF	TGCGCCAGCAGCCAAGATGAGGGAGGCTTTGGGCAGTTCTTC
TRBV6-1	.	TRBJ1-5	.	CASEAKGYSNQPQHF	TGTGCCAGCGAAGCGAAGGGGTATAGCAATCAGCCCCAGCATTTT
TRBV5-1	.	TRBJ1-1	.	CASSLRREVRTEAFF	TGCGCCAGCAGCTTGCGGAGGGAGGTCCGAACTGAAGCTTTCTTT
TRBV27	.	TRBJ2-7	TRBD1	CASTLMGTGGEQYF	TGTGCCAGCACCTTAATGGGGACAGGGGGCGAGCAGTACTTC
TRBV9	.	TRBJ1-1	TRBD1	CASSDRTGRTTEAFF	TGTGCCAGCAGCGATAGGACAGGTAGGACCACTGAAGCTTTCTTT
TRBV5-6	.	TRBJ1-1	TRBD1	CASSSRETGLITREAFF	TGTGCCAGCAGCTCACGAGAGACAGGGTTGATTACACGGGAAGCTTTCTTT